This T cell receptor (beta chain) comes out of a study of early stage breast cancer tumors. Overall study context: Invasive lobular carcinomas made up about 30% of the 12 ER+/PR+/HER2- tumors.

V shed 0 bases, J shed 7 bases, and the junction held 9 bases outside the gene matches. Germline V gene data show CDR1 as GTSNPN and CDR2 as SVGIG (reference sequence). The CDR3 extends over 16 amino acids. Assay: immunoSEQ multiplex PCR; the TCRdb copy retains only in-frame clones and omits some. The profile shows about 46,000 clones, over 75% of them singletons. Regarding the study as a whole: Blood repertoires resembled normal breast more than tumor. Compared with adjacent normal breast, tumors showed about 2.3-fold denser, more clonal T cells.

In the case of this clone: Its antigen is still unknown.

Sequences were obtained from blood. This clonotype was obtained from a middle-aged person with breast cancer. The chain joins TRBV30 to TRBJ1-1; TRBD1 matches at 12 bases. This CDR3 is CAWSVFGDRGRREAFF. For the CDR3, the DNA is TGTGCCTGGAGTGTTTTTGGGGACAGGGGGCGTCGTGAAGCTTTCTTT. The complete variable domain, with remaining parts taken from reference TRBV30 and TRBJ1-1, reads SQTIHQWPATLVQPVGSPLSLECTVEGTSNPNLYWYRQAAGRGLQLLFYSVGIGQISSEVPQNLSASRPQDRQFILSSKKLLLSDSGFYLCAWSVFGDRGRREAFFGQGTRLTVV.